Listed below are T cell receptor beta chains from one sample, sequenced in a study of cytomegalovirus exposure and HLA in healthy donors. Sequencing was performed with immunoSEQ multiplex PCR; in TCRdb, only in-frame clones are kept and a portion is missing. The profile shows approximately 140,000 clones, roughly two thirds of them singletons. Sequencing was done on a sample of PBMCs. The receptors stem from a human donor in good health. The CDR3 runs from the conserved cysteine through the conserved F or W. D genes are given only for firm matches. Clone size is stated in some rows and not others, as once, few, many or a class when expanded.

j_gene: TRBJ2-5; abundance: -; v_gene: TRBV2; d_gene: TRBD2; CDR3nt: TGTGCCAGCAGGAGGCTAGCGGGGGGTCTACGAGAGACCCAGTACTTC; CDR3aa: CASRRLAGGLRETQYF
j_gene: TRBJ2-1; abundance: once; v_gene: TRBV7-9; d_gene: TRBD1; CDR3nt: TGTGCCAGCAGCGACAGGGTACATGAGCAGTTCTTC; CDR3aa: CASSDRVHEQFF
j_gene: TRBJ2-1; abundance: few; v_gene: TRBV20-1; d_gene: -; CDR3nt: TGCAGTGCAAGAAGCCCTCCTAGCATGATCTTC; CDR3aa: CSARSPPSMIF
j_gene: TRBJ2-5; abundance: -; v_gene: TRBV30; d_gene: -; CDR3nt: TGTGCCTGGAGTGCACCGGAGGGACAAGAGACCCAGTACTTC; CDR3aa: CAWSAPEGQETQYF
j_gene: TRBJ2-1; abundance: -; v_gene: TRBV21-1; d_gene: -; CDR3nt: TGTGCCAGCAGCAAAGACAGGGGGGAGTTCTTC; CDR3aa: CASSKDRGEFF
j_gene: TRBJ2-1; abundance: few; v_gene: TRBV2; d_gene: TRBD2; CDR3nt: TGTGCCAGCAGTAGGACTAGCGGGAGCTCCTACAATGAGCAGTTCTTC; CDR3aa: CASSRTSGSSYNEQFF
j_gene: TRBJ2-7; abundance: -; v_gene: TRBV19; d_gene: TRBD1; CDR3nt: TGTGCCAGTAGTACCACACAGGGGATCGAGCAGTACTTC; CDR3aa: CASSTTQGIEQYF
j_gene: TRBJ2-3; abundance: -; v_gene: TRBV19; d_gene: TRBD2; CDR3nt: TGTGCCAGTAGCGTACTAGCGGGGGGAAGCACAGATACGCAGTATTTT; CDR3aa: CASSVLAGGSTDTQYF
j_gene: TRBJ2-7; abundance: -; v_gene: TRBV7-2; d_gene: TRBD2; CDR3nt: TGTGCCAGCAGCTTAGCTAGTTCCGGCGGGAGCTCCTACGAGCAGTACTTC; CDR3aa: CASSLASSGGSSYEQYF
j_gene: TRBJ2-2; abundance: few; v_gene: TRBV5-1; d_gene: -; CDR3nt: TGCGCCAGCAGCTCCACGAGGACCGGGGAGCTGTTTTTT; CDR3aa: CASSSTRTGELFF
j_gene: TRBJ2-1; abundance: -; v_gene: TRBV7-9; d_gene: TRBD1; CDR3nt: TGTGCCAGCAGCTTACGGGACAGGGGGCCCCACAATGAGCAGTTCTTC; CDR3aa: CASSLRDRGPHNEQFF
j_gene: TRBJ2-2; abundance: once; v_gene: TRBV7-3; d_gene: TRBD2; CDR3nt: TGTGCCAGCAGCGATACTAGCGGGGGAAAGAACACCGGGGAGCTGTTTTTT; CDR3aa: CASSDTSGGKNTGELFF
j_gene: TRBJ2-5; abundance: -; v_gene: TRBV7-8; d_gene: -; CDR3nt: TGTGCCAGCAGCTTAGCGCCGACCCGAGGGCGACCACAGGGAAGGTACTTC; CDR3aa: CASSLAPTRGRPQGRYF
j_gene: TRBJ2-1; abundance: -; v_gene: TRBV7-8; d_gene: TRBD2; CDR3nt: TGTGCCAGCAGCTTAGCGCCCGGACTAGCGGGGGGCTCCTACAATGAGCAGTTCTTC; CDR3aa: CASSLAPGLAGGSYNEQFF
j_gene: TRBJ2-2; abundance: -; v_gene: TRBV28; d_gene: TRBD1; CDR3nt: TGTGCCAGCAGATTGACAGGGAGGAACACCGGGGAGCTGTTTTTT; CDR3aa: CASRLTGRNTGELFF
j_gene: TRBJ1-1; abundance: -; v_gene: TRBV9; d_gene: -; CDR3nt: TGTGCCAGCAGCGTAGCGGGGGACACTGAAGCTTTCTTT; CDR3aa: CASSVAGDTEAFF
j_gene: TRBJ1-6; abundance: -; v_gene: TRBV7-3; d_gene: -; CDR3nt: TGTGCCAGCAGCTTAACGATCGGGAATTCACCCCTCCACTTT; CDR3aa: CASSLTIGNSPLHF
j_gene: TRBJ2-4; abundance: few; v_gene: TRBV11-2; d_gene: -; CDR3nt: TGTGCCAGCAGCTTAGTGTGGCACCTAGCCAAAAACATTCAGTACTTC; CDR3aa: CASSLVWHLAKNIQYF
j_gene: TRBJ2-1; abundance: -; v_gene: TRBV7-9; d_gene: -; CDR3nt: TGTGCCAACAGCTCCGATGAGCAGTTCTTC; CDR3aa: CANSSDEQFF
j_gene: TRBJ1-2; abundance: -; v_gene: TRBV9; d_gene: -; CDR3nt: TGTGCCAGCAGCGTAGATCGGGGTGGCTATGGCTACACCTTC; CDR3aa: CASSVDRGGYGYTF
j_gene: TRBJ2-7; abundance: -; v_gene: TRBV4-2; d_gene: -; CDR3nt: TGTGCCAGCAGCTCCGGGACACCATACGAGCAGTACTTC; CDR3aa: CASSSGTPYEQYF
j_gene: TRBJ1-5; abundance: once; v_gene: TRBV4-1; d_gene: -; CDR3nt: TGCGCCAGCAGCCAAGCAGGGTATAGCAATCAGCCCCAGCATTTT; CDR3aa: CASSQAGYSNQPQHF
j_gene: TRBJ2-2; abundance: -; v_gene: TRBV7-6; d_gene: -; CDR3nt: TGTGCCAGCAGCTTAGGGGGGCACACCGGGGAGCTGTTTTTT; CDR3aa: CASSLGGHTGELFF
j_gene: TRBJ1-4; abundance: few; v_gene: TRBV4-2; d_gene: -; CDR3nt: TGTGCCAGCAGCCCCACAGGGACCGCAACTAATGAAAAACTGTTTTTT; CDR3aa: CASSPTGTATNEKLFF
j_gene: TRBJ1-2; abundance: -; v_gene: TRBV5-1; d_gene: TRBD1; CDR3nt: TGCGCCAGCAGCCCCGGGACAGGAACCTATGGCTACACCTTC; CDR3aa: CASSPGTGTYGYTF
j_gene: TRBJ1-2; abundance: -; v_gene: TRBV7-8; d_gene: -; CDR3nt: TGTGCCAGTACAACAGGTGCCAACTATGGCTACACCTTC; CDR3aa: CASTTGANYGYTF
j_gene: TRBJ2-3; abundance: -; v_gene: TRBV7-9; d_gene: TRBD1; CDR3nt: TGTGCCAGCAGCCCGGGGACAGGGGTTAATACGCAGTATTTT; CDR3aa: CASSPGTGVNTQYF
j_gene: TRBJ2-7; abundance: -; v_gene: TRBV4-1; d_gene: -; CDR3nt: TGCGCCAGCAGCCGCCTAGCCGTCAACTACGAGCAGTACTTC; CDR3aa: CASSRLAVNYEQYF
j_gene: TRBJ2-1; abundance: -; v_gene: TRBV10-3; d_gene: TRBD2; CDR3nt: TGTGCCATCAGTGAGTCGGCGGGACTAGCGGGAGGGGAAAACAATGAGCAGTTCTTC; CDR3aa: CAISESAGLAGGENNEQFF
j_gene: TRBJ2-3; abundance: -; v_gene: TRBV11-1; d_gene: TRBD2; CDR3nt: TGTGCCAGCACCCCCCGGGGGGGGGCTGGAGATACGCAGTATTTT; CDR3aa: CASTPRGGAGDTQYF
j_gene: TRBJ2-4; abundance: -; v_gene: TRBV29-1; d_gene: TRBD1; CDR3nt: TGCAGCTCCAAGGGACAGGGGAGTACCAAAAACATTCAGTACTTC; CDR3aa: CSSKGQGSTKNIQYF
j_gene: TRBJ2-7; abundance: once; v_gene: TRBV11-2; d_gene: -; CDR3nt: TGTGCCAGCAGCCCGATTCGAACTTACGAGCAGTACTTC; CDR3aa: CASSPIRTYEQYF
j_gene: TRBJ1-1; abundance: once; v_gene: TRBV7-2; d_gene: -; CDR3nt: TGTGCCAGCAGCCTAGGGAGGAACACTGAAGCTTTCTTT; CDR3aa: CASSLGRNTEAFF
j_gene: TRBJ2-4; abundance: -; v_gene: TRBV5-6; d_gene: -; CDR3nt: TGTGCCAGCAGCTTTTCAGGATCGGACATTCAGTACTTC; CDR3aa: CASSFSGSDIQYF
j_gene: TRBJ1-1; abundance: -; v_gene: TRBV7-6; d_gene: -; CDR3nt: TGTGCCAGCAGCGTCGGACAGAACACTGAGGCTTTCTTT; CDR3aa: CASSVGQNTEAFF
j_gene: TRBJ1-6; abundance: -; v_gene: TRBV7-2; d_gene: -; CDR3nt: TGTGCCAGCAGCTTATCAGGGGCCCCCTATAATTCACCCCTCCACTTT; CDR3aa: CASSLSGAPYNSPLHF
j_gene: TRBJ2-7; abundance: -; v_gene: TRBV6-1; d_gene: TRBD2; CDR3nt: TGTGCCAGCACTCAAAGGGCTAGCGGGAGCTACGAGCAGTACTTC; CDR3aa: CASTQRASGSYEQYF
j_gene: TRBJ2-2; abundance: -; v_gene: TRBV6-6; d_gene: TRBD1; CDR3nt: TGTGCCAGCAGTTACCTGACAGGGCGCAACACCGGGGAGCTGTTTTTT; CDR3aa: CASSYLTGRNTGELFF
j_gene: TRBJ2-3; abundance: once; v_gene: TRBV30; d_gene: -; CDR3nt: TGTGCCTGGAGCCACCTAGAAGGGAGAGATACGCAGTATTTT; CDR3aa: CAWSHLEGRDTQYF
j_gene: TRBJ2-3; abundance: -; v_gene: TRBV7-6; d_gene: TRBD2; CDR3nt: TGTGCCAGCAGCTTGGGGTGGAGCGGGAGGGCCACAGATACGCAGTATTTT; CDR3aa: CASSLGWSGRATDTQYF
j_gene: TRBJ2-3; abundance: -; v_gene: TRBV2; d_gene: -; CDR3nt: TGTGCCAGCACCCAGCGAGGGACAGATACGCAGTATTTT; CDR3aa: CASTQRGTDTQYF
j_gene: TRBJ2-7; abundance: -; v_gene: TRBV4-1; d_gene: TRBD1; CDR3nt: TGCGCCAGCAGCCAAGTCAGAGGGGGCTCCGAGCAGTACTTC; CDR3aa: CASSQVRGGSEQYF
j_gene: TRBJ2-5; abundance: -; v_gene: TRBV11-3; d_gene: TRBD2; CDR3nt: TGTGCCAGCAGCCCTACCCCGACTAGCGGGGGGGAAGAGACCCAGTACTTC; CDR3aa: CASSPTPTSGGEETQYF
j_gene: TRBJ1-2; abundance: -; v_gene: TRBV13; d_gene: -; CDR3nt: TGTGCCAGCAGCTTAGGCCTGGAGGGCCTTGGGTATGGCTACACCTTC; CDR3aa: CASSLGLEGLGYGYTF
j_gene: TRBJ2-5; abundance: -; v_gene: TRBV7-3; d_gene: TRBD2; CDR3nt: TGTGCCAGCAGCCCCGGACTAGCGGCCCAAGAGACCCAGTACTTC; CDR3aa: CASSPGLAAQETQYF
j_gene: TRBJ2-7; abundance: -; v_gene: TRBV5-6; d_gene: -; CDR3nt: TGTGCCAGCAGCTCCGATTCTAGGGGGAACTACGAGCAGTACTTC; CDR3aa: CASSSDSRGNYEQYF
j_gene: TRBJ2-7; abundance: -; v_gene: TRBV11-3; d_gene: TRBD2; CDR3nt: TGTGCCAGCAGCAAAACCGGGACTAGGTCTATGGCCCCTGAGTACTTC; CDR3aa: CASSKTGTRSMAPEYF
j_gene: TRBJ1-5; abundance: few; v_gene: TRBV6-1; d_gene: -; CDR3nt: TGTGCCAGCAGTGAACCTCGTCAGCCCCAGCATTTT; CDR3aa: CASSEPRQPQHF
j_gene: TRBJ1-1; abundance: -; v_gene: TRBV11-3; d_gene: TRBD1; CDR3nt: TGTGCCAGCAGCTTAGAGGGACAGATGAACACTGAAGCTTTCTTT; CDR3aa: CASSLEGQMNTEAFF